This T cell receptor beta chain was observed in a study of T cell changes during pregnancy in multiple sclerosis. Per germline, CDR1 GTSNPN and CDR2 SVGIG (reference sequence). The CDR3 has 15 residues. With V trimmed by 5 bases and J by 0 bases, 5 bases remained unmatched. Produced via immunoSEQ multiplex PCR; TCRdb's table is partial and in-frame only. The sample yields 65,000 to 90,000 clones, 85% to 95% seen once. The starting material was CD4+ T cells from peripheral blood mononuclear cells, obtained after pregnancy. The chain combines TRBV30 with TRBJ2-2; 8 bases align to TRBD1. The clonotype was recovered from a female donor with multiple sclerosis, enrolled in a pregnancy study. CDR3 sequence: CAWGQGWANTGELFF. CDR3 sequence (DNA): TGTGCCTGGGGACAGGGATGGGCGAACACCGGGGAGCTGTTTTTT. Based on the CDR3 plus reference TRBV30 and TRBJ2-2, the full variable domain is SQTIHQWPATLVQPVGSPLSLECTVEGTSNPNLYWYRQAAGRGLQLLFYSVGIGQISSEVPQNLSASRPQDRQFILSSKKLLLSDSGFYLCAWGQGWANTGELFFGEGSRLTVL.